This record concerns one TCR beta chain sequence. Antigen: not known. Sequencing was performed with immunoSEQ multiplex PCR; in TCRdb, only in-frame clones are kept and a portion is missing. The table has approximately 22,000 clones, just over 85% seen once. This specimen belongs to a study of OX40 agonist ivuxolimab in advanced cancers. Study-level findings and limits: At doses 0.1 to 3.0 mg/kg, CD4+ and CD8+ clones expanded.

The CDR3 has 13 amino acids. Per germline, CDR1 SGHTA and CDR2 FQGNSA. Deletions cut 3 bases from V and 4 bases from J, with 7 bases between. The study sampled blood at baseline, cycle 4 day 1, and cycle 7 day 1. The chain is built from TRBV7-2 and TRBJ2-1; no definite D call. The origin of this receptor is an adult with an advanced solid tumor such as melanoma, head and neck, liver or kidney cancer. The starting material was CD4+ or CD8+ T cells sorted from blood, obtained in a trial of the OX40 agonist ivuxolimab. Here the CDR3 DNA reads TGTGCCAGCAGCTTGACTGCTTACAATGAGCAGTTCTTC. It codes for CASSLTAYNEQFF.